This T cell receptor beta chain was identified during a study of blood T cell repertoires in COVID-19. The wider study: Sites across the United States, Italy and Spain contributed samples from acute and convalescent COVID-19. Sample material is recorded as cDNA or gDNA derived from T cells, B-cell-depleted T cells, or PBMCs.

This CDR3 has 16 residues. CDR1 SGHTA and CDR2 FQGTGA come from the germline V gene. V lost 5 bases and J lost 0; bases outside the gene matches: 5. Original processing methods: Estimated nucleated cell counts came from reference gene primer amplification. Only in-frame clones appear in the TCRdb table, and some are missing; sequencing was by immunoSEQ multiplex PCR. From that table come the V and J calls and clone size; the DNA was used to work out D and trimming. Of approximately 300,000 clones in the sample, around 91% were seen once. The chain combines TRBV7-3 with TRBJ2-1; 9 bases are a match to TRBD2. Sequencing was done on a sample of peripheral blood. The TCR was taken from a woman aged 40 to 55 with COVID-19, enrolled during active disease. The CDR3 here is CASSPYSGSSYNEQFF. CDR3 sequence (DNA): TGTGCCAGCAGCCCATATAGCGGGAGCTCCTACAATGAGCAGTTCTTC. The complete variable domain, with remaining parts taken from reference TRBV7-3 and TRBJ2-1, reads GAGVSQTPSNKVTEKGKYVELRCDPISGHTALYWYRQSLGQGPEFLIYFQGTGAADDSGLPNDRFFAVRPEGSVSTLKIQRTERGDSAVYLCASSPYSGSSYNEQFFGPGTRLTVL.